This T cell receptor (beta chain) was retrieved from a study of cytomegalovirus exposure and HLA in healthy donors. CDR1 and CDR2 (germline): SGHTA, FQGTGA. The CDR3 loop spans 16 amino acids. V shed 3 bases, J shed 5 bases, and the junction held 9 bases outside the gene matches. The study, taken as a whole, reports: Presence/absence analyses treated sequencing depth as roughly uniform across donors.

With regard to this clone: Its antigen is undetermined.

Both 60 Vbeta primers and 13 Jbeta primers went into the PCR. The assay was immunoSEQ multiplex PCR, and TCRdb's table has in-frame clones only and misses some. Among about 150,000 clones listed, roughly 62% were seen once. The chain carries TRBV7-3 and TRBJ2-5; 10 bases are shared with TRBD2. The clonotype was recovered from a man aged 55 to 70 in good health and CMV-seronegative. Sequencing input: PBMCs. For the CDR3, the DNA is TGTGCCAGCAGCTTGTTAGCGGGGGGCGAGGGGGAGACCCAGTACTTC. Translated, it gives CASSLLAGGEGETQYF.